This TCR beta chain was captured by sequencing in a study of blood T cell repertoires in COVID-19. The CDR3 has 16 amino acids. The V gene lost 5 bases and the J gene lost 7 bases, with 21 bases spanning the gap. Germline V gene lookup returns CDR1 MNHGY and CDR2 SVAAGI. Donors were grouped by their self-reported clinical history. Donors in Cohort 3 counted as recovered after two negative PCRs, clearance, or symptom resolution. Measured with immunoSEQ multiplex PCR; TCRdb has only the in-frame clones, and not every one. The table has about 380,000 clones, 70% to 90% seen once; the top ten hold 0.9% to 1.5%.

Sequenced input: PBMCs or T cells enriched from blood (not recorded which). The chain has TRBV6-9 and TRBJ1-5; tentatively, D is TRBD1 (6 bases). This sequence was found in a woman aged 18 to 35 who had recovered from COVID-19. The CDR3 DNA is TGTGCCAGCAGTAAGGCGGATAACAGGGCAGGCCAGCCCCAGCATTTT. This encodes CASSKADNRAGQPQHF.